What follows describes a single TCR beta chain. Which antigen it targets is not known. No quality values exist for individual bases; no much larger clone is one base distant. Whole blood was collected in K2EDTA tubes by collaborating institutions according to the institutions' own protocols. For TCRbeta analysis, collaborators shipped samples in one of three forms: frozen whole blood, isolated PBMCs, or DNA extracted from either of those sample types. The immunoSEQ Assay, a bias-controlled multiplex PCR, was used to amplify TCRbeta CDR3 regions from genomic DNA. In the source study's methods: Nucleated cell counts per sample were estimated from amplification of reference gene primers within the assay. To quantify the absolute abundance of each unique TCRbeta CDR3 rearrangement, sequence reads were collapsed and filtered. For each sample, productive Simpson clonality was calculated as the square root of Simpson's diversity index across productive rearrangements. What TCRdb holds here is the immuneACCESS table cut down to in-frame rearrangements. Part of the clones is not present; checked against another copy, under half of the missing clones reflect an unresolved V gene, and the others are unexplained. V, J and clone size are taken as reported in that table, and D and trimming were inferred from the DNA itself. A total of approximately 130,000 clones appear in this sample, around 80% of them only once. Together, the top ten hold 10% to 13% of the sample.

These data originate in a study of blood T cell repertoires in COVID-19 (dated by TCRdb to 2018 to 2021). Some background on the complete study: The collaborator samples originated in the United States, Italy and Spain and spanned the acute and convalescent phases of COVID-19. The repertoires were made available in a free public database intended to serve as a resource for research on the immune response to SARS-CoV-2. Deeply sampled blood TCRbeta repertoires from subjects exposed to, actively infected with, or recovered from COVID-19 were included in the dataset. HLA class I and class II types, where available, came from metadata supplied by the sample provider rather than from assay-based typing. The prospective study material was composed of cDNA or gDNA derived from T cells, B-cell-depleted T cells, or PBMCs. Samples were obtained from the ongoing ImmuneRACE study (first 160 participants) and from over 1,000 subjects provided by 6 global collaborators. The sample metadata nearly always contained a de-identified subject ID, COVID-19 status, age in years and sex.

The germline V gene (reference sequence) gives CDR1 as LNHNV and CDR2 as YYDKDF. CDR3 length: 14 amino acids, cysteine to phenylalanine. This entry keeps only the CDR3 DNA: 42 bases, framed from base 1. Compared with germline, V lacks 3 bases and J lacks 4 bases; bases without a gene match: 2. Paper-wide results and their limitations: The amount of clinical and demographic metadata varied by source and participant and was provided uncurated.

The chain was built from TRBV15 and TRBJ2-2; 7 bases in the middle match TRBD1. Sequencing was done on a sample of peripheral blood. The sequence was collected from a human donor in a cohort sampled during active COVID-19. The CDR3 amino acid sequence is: CATSSRDSTGELFF. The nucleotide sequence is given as TGTGCCACCAGCAGTCGGGACAGCACCGGGGAGCTGTTTTTT.